A single sample is the source of the 15 T cell receptor beta chains below, sequenced in a study of vaccination effects on CD4 cells after COVID-19 (dated by TCRdb to about 2022). After less than 13 days of culture, CD4+ T cells were isolated with the EasySep CD4+ T cell isolation kit. Library preparation employed the immunoSEQ multiplex PCR assay. What TCRdb holds here is the immuneACCESS table cut down to in-frame rearrangements. Part of the clones is not present; checked against another copy, under half of the missing clones reflect an unresolved V gene, and the others are unexplained. This sample has tens of thousands of clones in its table, and nearly 75% of those were observed once. 11% of the sample rests with the top ten. These receptors' targets are unknown. This material consisted of CD4+ T cells from PBMCs cultured without peptide, taken before COVID-19 vaccination. These TCRs come from a human donor who received a COVID-19 vaccine.

The V call is TRBV10-3, the J call TRBJ1-3; no clear D. The V end lost 6 bases, the J end lost 0 bases, and 12 bases lay between the germline ends. The CDR3 runs 15 residues. The germline CDR1 and CDR2 sequences are ENHRY and SYGVKD. The CDR3 DNA is TGTGCCATCAGCGGGGTCGCCGGCTCTGGAAACACCATATATTTT. It translates to CAISGVAGSGNTIYF.

The J gene is TRBJ1-1, the V gene TRBV19; D might be TRBD1 (5 bases). The CDR3 is made up of 17 amino acids. Germline CDR1 LNHDA, CDR2 SQIVND (reference sequence). Trimming took off 4 bases at V and 2 bases at J, with 20 bases between the two ends. CDR3: CASSKGWGEFLNTEAFF. The CDR3 coding sequence is TGTGCCAGTAGTAAGGGGTGGGGAGAATTTCTTAACACTGAAGCTTTCTTT.

The rearrangement links TRBV2 to TRBJ2-3, with no clear D. The CDR3 consists of 14 residues. Germline CDR1 SNHLY, CDR2 FYNNEI. V was clipped by 3 bases and J by 5 bases, with 12 bases between them. The CDR3 loop reads CASSDGQMGDTQYF. The CDR3 DNA reads TGTGCCAGCAGTGATGGCCAGATGGGAGATACGCAGTATTTT.

V is TRBV27 and J is TRBJ2-4, with 7 nucleotides matching TRBD2. J was trimmed by 6 bases and V by 8 bases; bases with no gene match: 13. This CDR3 spans 15 amino acids. Germline V gives CDR1 MNHEY, CDR2 SMNVEV (reference sequence). The chain's CDR3 is CASSPGGDYRNIQYF. The CDR3 bases are TGTGCCAGCTCCCCTGGGGGGGACTACAGAAACATTCAGTACTTC.

This clone was picked up a small number of times. This sequence joins TRBV7-2 and TRBJ2-7; weak D call: TRBD2 (6 bases). Deletions cut 1 base from V and 4 bases from J, with 11 bases between. Germline loops: CDR1 SGHTA, CDR2 FQGNSA. This CDR3 has 14 amino acids. The chain's CDR3 is CASSLVEGGYEQYF. CDR3 DNA sequence: TGTGCCAGCAGCTTAGTGGAGGGCGGTTACGAGCAGTACTTC.

The J gene is TRBJ1-2, the V gene TRBV4-3, with D tentatively TRBD1 (6 bases). CDR1 is LGHNA, CDR2 YSLEER, per germline. This CDR3 has 15 amino acids. Deletions cut 0 bases from V and 4 bases from J, with 12 bases between. Here the CDR3 reads CASSQDHRELYGYTF. The CDR3 coding sequence is TGCGCCAGCAGCCAAGACCACAGGGAACTCTATGGCTACACCTTC.

J is TRBJ2-1 and V is TRBV6-6; 7 bases are shared with TRBD2. Trimming at V came to 6 bases and at J to 7 bases, leaving 15 bases not matched to a gene. The germline V gene encodes CDR1 MNHNY and CDR2 SVGAGI (reference sequence). There are 16 residues in the CDR3. The CDR3 DNA sequence: TGTGCCAGCAGCCTCATACCATCGGGAGGCCGTAATGAGCAGTTCTTC. Its translation: CASSLIPSGGRNEQFF.

The chain couples TRBV10-3 to TRBJ2-5; D could derive from TRBD1 or TRBD2 (5 bases each). The CDR3 length is 14 residues. Trimming left V 4 bases short and J 2 bases short, with 11 bases between. The germline gives CDR1 ENHRY, CDR2 SYGVKD. This CDR3 is CAISGGSGQETQYF. The CDR3 nucleotides are TGTGCCATCAGTGGGGGCAGCGGTCAAGAGACCCAGTACTTC.

The chain links TRBV4-3 to TRBJ1-2; D is possibly TRBD1 (5 bases). The CDR3 runs 14 residues. CDR1 is LGHNA, CDR2 YSLEER, per germline. Trimming left V 4 bases short and J 4 bases short, with 13 bases between. CDR3 bases: TGCGCCAGCAGCCCTGGAGGGGTTGGCTATGGCTACACCTTC. Protein product: CASSPGGVGYGYTF.

In this sample, this clone turned up once. The chain couples TRBV19 to TRBJ1-4, with a possible D match to TRBD1 (6 bases). Trimming left V 7 bases short and J 0 bases short, with 21 bases between. This CDR3 is 18 amino acids long. CDR1 and CDR2 from the germline V gene are LNHDA and SQIVND (reference sequence). The DNA for the CDR3 is TGTGCCAGTACCCTCTCCGCAGGTCGGACAGCAACTAATGAAAAACTGTTTTTT. This translates into CASTLSAGRTATNEKLFF.

The chain combines TRBV28 with TRBJ1-4; TRBD1 is a possible D gene (5 bases). The germline V gene encodes CDR1 MDHEN and CDR2 SYDVKM. CDR3 length: 14 amino acids. Deletions cut 6 bases from V and 0 bases from J, with 8 bases between. The CDR3 reads CASRSGSTNEKLFF. The CDR3 DNA sequence: TGTGCCAGCAGGTCAGGGTCAACTAATGAAAAACTGTTTTTT.

V usage is TRBV3-1 (or the pseudogene TRBV3-2) and J usage is TRBJ1-3; no clear D. Trimming left V 1 base short and J 5 bases short, with 0 bases between. CDR3 length: 11 amino acids. Looked up from germline, CDR1 is LGHDT and CDR2 is YNNKEL (reference sequence). The CDR3 sequence is CASSQGNTIYF. DNA of the CDR3: TGTGCCAGCAGCCAAGGAAACACCATATATTTT.

This chain links TRBV27 with TRBJ1-5, with D unclear. This CDR3 contains 12 residues. Trimming removed 7 bases from V and 1 base from J, with 5 bases in between. Germline V gene data show CDR1 as MNHEY and CDR2 as SMNVEV (reference sequence). The CDR3 loop is CASIGSNQPQHF. The CDR3 coding sequence is TGTGCCAGCATCGGGAGCAATCAGCCCCAGCATTTT.

V gene TRBV4-1 combines with J gene TRBJ1-5; D not resolved. CDR3 length: 15 amino acids. The V end was cut by 4 bases, the J end by 2 bases, with 12 bases between. Germline lookup yields CDR1 MGHRA and CDR2 YSYEKL. The CDR3 reads CASSRDDGRNQPQHF. CDR3 coding DNA: TGCGCCAGCAGCCGAGATGACGGCCGCAATCAGCCCCAGCATTTT.

There are a few counts of this clone. The rearrangement joins TRBV6-6 to TRBJ2-7, with 10 bases lining up with TRBD2. Germline V gives CDR1 MNHNY, CDR2 SVGAGI (reference sequence). This CDR3 is built from 15 residues. J was trimmed by 3 bases and V by 6 bases; bases with no gene match: 8. This CDR3 is CASREREGWSYEQYF. The CDR3 DNA is TGTGCCAGCAGGGAGCGGGAGGGCTGGAGCTACGAGCAGTACTTC.